The TCR beta chain under discussion was sequenced for a study of shared clonotypes between healthy human individuals. Study summary: CD4 naive and memory got three plates each, CD8 naive two, CD8 memory one. General study findings and limits: Few donors restricted represented genetic and exposure-history diversity. Researchers sampled only blood; tissue repertoires likely differ. Large sequencing depth failed to make sorted-subset sequencing complete, rarefaction showed.

Unmatched junction bases numbered 10, after V lost 7 bases and J lost 2 bases. The germline CDR1 and CDR2 sequences are SEHNR and FQNEAQ (reference sequence). The CDR3 length is 16 residues. Using immunoSEQ multiplex PCR, the repertoire was profiled, and TCRdb retains in-frame clones only, with some absent. Of about 2 million clones listed, about 95% are singletons. As concerns this clone: Its target is not known.

As defined, naive CD8 cells were CD45RO-negative and positively selected for CCR7, with terminally differentiated effector memory CD45RA+ cells excluded. V usage is TRBV7-9 and J usage is TRBJ2-2; TRBD1 matches at 7 bases. This clonotype was obtained from a man younger than 30 in good health. What was sequenced was naive CD8+ T cells sorted from blood. The CDR3: CASTHPGTENTGELFF. The CDR3 nucleotides are TGTGCCAGCACCCACCCCGGGACAGAAAACACCGGGGAGCTGTTTTTT.